Listed here are 19 T cell receptor beta chains from one sample, sequenced in a study of blood T cell repertoires in COVID-19. Some clones are missing from TCRdb's copy, which holds only in-frame ones; the method was immunoSEQ multiplex PCR. The repertoire consists of around 220,000 clones, with around 83% occurring once and the leading ten covering 8% to 9%. What was sequenced was peripheral blood. These receptors all stem from a woman aged 80 or older with COVID-19, enrolled during active disease.

V usage is TRBV5-1 and J usage is TRBJ1-3; the D is unclear. V dropped 4 bases and J dropped 0 bases, with 11 bases sitting between them. The CDR3 is 15 residues long. Germline CDR1 reads SGHRS; CDR2 reads YFSETQ. The DNA for the CDR3 is TGCGCCAGCAGCCCCTCCCCGAGCTCTGGAAACACCATATATTTT. This gives the protein CASSPSPSSGNTIYF.

The rearrangement uses TRBV15 and TRBJ1-2; D might be TRBD1 (6 bases). V was trimmed by 0 bases and J by 3 bases, leaving 17 bases between them. There are 17 residues in the CDR3. Germline V gene lookup returns CDR1 LNHNV and CDR2 YYDKDF (reference sequence). The CDR3 nucleotides are TGTGCCACCAGCAGAGATCGGGGGGCGCAAGGTTACTATGGCTACACCTTC. It translates to CATSRDRGAQGYYGYTF.

This chain links TRBV24-1 with TRBJ2-3; D is possibly TRBD2 (5 bases). Trimming removed 10 bases from V and 0 bases from J, with 10 bases in between. Germline V gene lookup returns CDR1 KGHDR and CDR2 SFDVKD. The CDR3 runs 13 residues. The CDR3, as DNA: TGTGCCACGAGTCGGGGAAGCACAGATACGCAGTATTTT. Translated, it gives CATSRGSTDTQYF.

The gene calls are TRBV7-2 and TRBJ1-3; D unresolved. With 5 bases removed from V and 4 bases from J, the gap between germline ends came to 3 bases. The CDR3 is made up of 11 amino acids. Germline V gene lookup returns CDR1 SGHTA and CDR2 FQGNSA. The CDR3 DNA is TGTGCCAGCAGCCAAGGAAACACCATATATTTT. Protein sequence: CASSQGNTIYF. Complete variable domain (other parts from reference TRBV7-2 and TRBJ1-3): GAGVSQSPSNKVTEKGKDVELRCDPISGHTALYWYRQSLGQGLEFLIYFQGNSAPDKSGLPSDRFSAERTGGSVSTLTIQRTQQEDSAVYLCASSQGNTIYFGEGSWLTVV.

The chain is built from TRBV9 and TRBJ2-1; 10 bases are a match to TRBD2. Germline CDR1 and CDR2: SGDLS and YYNGEE. The CDR3 is 15 amino acids. The V segment lost 5 bases and the J segment 4 bases; nucleotides outside the gene matches: 6. The DNA of the CDR3 is TGTGCCAGCAGTGTGACTAGCGGGTTATACAATGAGCAGTTCTTC. This encodes CASSVTSGLYNEQFF.

The chain carries TRBV2 and TRBJ1-1; D gene unclear. This CDR3 spans 12 amino acids. In germline, CDR1 is SNHLY, CDR2 FYNNEI. V lost 8 bases and J 5 bases, leaving 12 bases between the germline ends. DNA of the CDR3: TGTGCCAGCCGGTTTTCTGCGACTGAAGCTTTCTTT. Amino acids: CASRFSATEAFF.

The genes are TRBV4-1 and TRBJ1-4, with D perhaps TRBD1 (6 bases). The V gene's germline CDR1 is MGHRA and CDR2 YSYEKL. The CDR3 length is 15 residues. The V gene lost 7 bases and the J gene lost 7 bases, with 19 bases spanning the gap. This CDR3 is CASTPGLTGPEKLFF. The CDR3 coding sequence is TGCGCCAGCACCCCCGGGCTGACAGGACCTGAAAAACTGTTTTTT.

This chain joins TRBV6-5 and TRBJ1-5; a possible D gene is TRBD1 (5 bases). The V end lost 6 bases, the J end lost 3 bases, and 12 bases lay between the germline ends. CDR1 MNHEY and CDR2 SVGAGI come from the germline V gene. The CDR3 runs 14 residues. CDR3 in amino acids: CASRLRESNQPQHF. The CDR3 coding sequence is TGTGCCAGCAGACTCAGGGAATCCAATCAGCCCCAGCATTTT.

The rearrangement links TRBV4-1 to TRBJ2-1, with 7 bases aligning to TRBD2. Germline V gene data show CDR1 as MGHRA and CDR2 as YSYEKL. Losses at the gene ends were 1 base for V and 7 bases for J; bases not matched to a gene: 4. This CDR3 region has 14 residues. The CDR3 nucleotides read TGCGCCAGCAGCCAAGGAGGCGGGAGAAATGAGCAGTTCTTC. Protein sequence: CASSQGGGRNEQFF.

The V gene is TRBV9, the J gene TRBJ2-1, with D possibly matching TRBD1 (6 bases). V was pared by 2 bases and J by 3 bases, with 9 bases between. CDR1 is SGDLS, CDR2 YYNGEE, per germline. This CDR3 has 14 residues. This CDR3 is CASSVTGIYNEQFF. Written as DNA, the CDR3 is TGTGCCAGCAGCGTGACAGGCATCTACAATGAGCAGTTCTTC.

This sequence joins TRBV3-1 (or the pseudogene TRBV3-2) and TRBJ1-1; perhaps TRBD1 as D (5 bases). Germline loops: CDR1 LGHDT, CDR2 YNNKEL (reference sequence). This CDR3 spans 14 amino acids. The ends were cut back, 3 bases at V and 1 base at J, with 9 bases in the middle. The CDR3 loop is CASSHPRGNTEAFF. CDR3 DNA sequence: TGTGCCAGCAGCCACCCTAGGGGGAACACTGAAGCTTTCTTT.

This chain links TRBV28 with TRBJ1-1; no clear D gene. V lost 4 bases and J lost 1, with 7 bases in between. CDR1 and CDR2 from the germline V gene are MDHEN and SYDVKM. The CDR3 loop spans 13 amino acids. CDR3 DNA sequence: TGTGCCAGCAGTTCCCCCTCGAACACTGAAGCTTTCTTT. It yields the protein CASSSPSNTEAFF.

The CDR3 region has the DNA TGCGCCAGCCGGAACACGTACAGGGGGCGGGAAGCTTTCTTT. Residues: CASRNTYRGREAFF. This chain uses TRBV5-1 with TRBJ1-1, with TRBD1 matching 9 bases. The J segment lost 8 bases and the V segment lost 7 bases, leaving 12 bases of the junction unmatched. Germline V gene data show CDR1 as SGHRS and CDR2 as YFSETQ. This CDR3 contains 14 residues.

A remark on this clone: At the DNA level, this CDR3 is encoded by other sequences in the same sample as well. This chain uses TRBV10-3 with TRBJ2-7; 7 bases line up with TRBD2. The junction had 1 base not matched to a gene; V was cut back by 4 bases and J by 4 bases. This CDR3 has 12 residues. CDR1 and CDR2 from the germline V gene are ENHRY and SYGVKD. In DNA, the CDR3 is TGTGCCATCAGTGGCGGGAGTTACGAGCAGTACTTC. Translation gives CAISGGSYEQYF.

The chain uses TRBV29-1 and TRBJ1-1; D perhaps matches TRBD1 (5 bases). This CDR3 contains 14 residues. V lost 7 bases and J 0 bases, leaving 15 bases between the germline ends. The V gene's germline CDR1 is SQVTM and CDR2 ANQGSEA. The CDR3 nucleotides are TGCAGCGGGGCCGGGAGGGGCATGAACACTGAAGCTTTCTTT. As protein: CSGAGRGMNTEAFF.

The CDR3 sequence: CASSPPTGGYGYTF. The DNA for the CDR3 is TGTGCCAGCAGCCCGCCTACAGGGGGGTATGGCTACACCTTC. J is TRBJ1-2 and V is TRBV5-4; TRBD1 aligns across 8 bases. The CDR3 loop spans 14 amino acids. V shed 4 bases and J 5 bases; nucleotides not matched to a gene: 7. Germline V gene lookup returns CDR1 SGHNT and CDR2 YYREEE (reference sequence). Based on the CDR3 plus reference TRBV5-4 and TRBJ1-2, the full variable domain is ETGVTQSPTHLIKTRGQQVTLRCSSQSGHNTVSWYQQALGQGPQFIFQYYREEENGRGNFPPRFSGLQFPNYSSELNVNALELDDSALYLCASSPPTGGYGYTFGSGTRLTVV.

The rearrangement joins TRBV7-3 to TRBJ2-1, with 8 bases matching TRBD2. V lost 5 bases, J lost 15 bases, and 9 bases stayed unmatched. CDR1 and CDR2 from the germline V gene are SGHTA and FQGTGA. This CDR3 is 12 amino acids long. The CDR3 nucleotides are TGTGCCAGCAGCGTACCCGGGACTAGGCCGTTCTTC. Its protein is CASSVPGTRPFF.

The chain couples TRBV7-2 to TRBJ2-1; 12 bases are shared with TRBD2. CDR3 length: 16 amino acids. V was pared by 4 bases and J by 4 bases, with 5 bases of the junction left unmatched. CDR1 is SGHTA, CDR2 FQGNSA, per germline. CDR3 DNA: TGTGCCAGCAGCTCAGGACTAGCGGGACTATACAATGAGCAGTTCTTC. It encodes CASSSGLAGLYNEQFF.

The chain joins TRBV28 to TRBJ2-5; D gene uncertain. Germline CDR1 reads MDHEN; CDR2 reads SYDVKM. CDR3 length: 14 residues. The germline V and J ends were trimmed by 3 bases and 6 bases, with 14 bases remaining between them. Here the CDR3 reads CASSFPGSAKTQYF. CDR3 nucleotides: TGTGCCAGCAGTTTTCCGGGTAGTGCGAAGACCCAGTACTTC. The whole variable domain, filled in from reference TRBV28 and TRBJ2-5, reads DVKVTQSSRYLVKRTGEKVFLECVQDMDHENMFWYRQDPGLGLRLIYFSYDVKMKEKGDIPEGYSVSREKKERFSLILESASTNQTSMYLCASSFPGSAKTQYFGPGTRLLVL.